What follows describes a single TCR beta chain. Unmatched junction bases numbered 7, after V lost 2 bases and J lost 4 bases. Germline V gene sequence: CDR1 KGHSH, CDR2 LQKENI. CDR3 size: 17 residues. This sample was taken from a study of neoadjuvant anti-PD-1 for oral cavity cancer. Repertoires were generated with immunoSEQ multiplex PCR, while TCRdb's copy carries only in-frame clones and drops some. The sample lists under 6,000 clones, around 50% occurring once. Noted time point: after neoadjuvant nivolumab, at surgical resection. Patients had HPV-negative, locally advanced oral cavity squamous cell carcinoma.

The rearrangement links TRBV18 to TRBJ2-2; the match to TRBD2 covers 10 bases. The sample here was tumor tissue, taken after nivolumab (anti-PD-1) treatment. This sequence originates from a person between 35 and 79 years old with oral cavity squamous cell carcinoma. This chain's CDR3 is CASSPRPSGSSTGELFF. The DNA of the CDR3 is TGTGCCAGCTCACCAAGGCCTAGCGGGAGCTCCACCGGGGAGCTGTTTTTT.